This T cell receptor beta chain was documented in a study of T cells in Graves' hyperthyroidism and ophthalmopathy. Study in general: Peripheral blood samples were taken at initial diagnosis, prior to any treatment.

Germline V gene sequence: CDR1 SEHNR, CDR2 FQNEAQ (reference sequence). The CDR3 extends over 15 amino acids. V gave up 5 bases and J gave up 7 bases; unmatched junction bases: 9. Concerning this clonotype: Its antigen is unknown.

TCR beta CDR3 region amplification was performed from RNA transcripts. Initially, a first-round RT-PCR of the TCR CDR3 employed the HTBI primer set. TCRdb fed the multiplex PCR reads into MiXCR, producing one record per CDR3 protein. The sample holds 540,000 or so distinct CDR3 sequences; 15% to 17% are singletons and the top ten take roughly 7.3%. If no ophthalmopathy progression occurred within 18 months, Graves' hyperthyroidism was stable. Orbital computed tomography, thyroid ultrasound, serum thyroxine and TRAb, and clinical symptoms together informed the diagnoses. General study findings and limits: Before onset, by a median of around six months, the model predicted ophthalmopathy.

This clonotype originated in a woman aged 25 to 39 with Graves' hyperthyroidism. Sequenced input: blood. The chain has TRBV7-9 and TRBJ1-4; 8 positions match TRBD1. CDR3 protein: CASSPSSGGGEKLFF. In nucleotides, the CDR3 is TGTGCCAGCAGCCCCTCCTCAGGGGGCGGTGAAAAACTGTTTTTT.